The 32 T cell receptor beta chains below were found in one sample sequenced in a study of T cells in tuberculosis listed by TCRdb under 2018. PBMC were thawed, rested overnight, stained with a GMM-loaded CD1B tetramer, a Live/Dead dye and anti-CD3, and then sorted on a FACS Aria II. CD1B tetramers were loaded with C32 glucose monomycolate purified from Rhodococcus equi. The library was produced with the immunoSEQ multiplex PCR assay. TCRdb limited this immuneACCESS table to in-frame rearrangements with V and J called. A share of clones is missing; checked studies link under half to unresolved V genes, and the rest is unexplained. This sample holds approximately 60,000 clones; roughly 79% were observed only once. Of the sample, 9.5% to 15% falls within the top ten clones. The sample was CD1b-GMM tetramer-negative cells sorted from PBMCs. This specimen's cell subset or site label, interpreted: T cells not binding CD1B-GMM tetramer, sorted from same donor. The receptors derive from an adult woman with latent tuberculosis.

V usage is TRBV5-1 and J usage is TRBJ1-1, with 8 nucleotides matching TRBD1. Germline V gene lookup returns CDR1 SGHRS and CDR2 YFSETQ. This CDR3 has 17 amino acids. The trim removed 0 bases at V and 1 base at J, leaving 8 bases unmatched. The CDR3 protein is CASSLVRQGAGNTEAFF. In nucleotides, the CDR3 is TGCGCCAGCAGCTTGGTACGGCAGGGGGCCGGGAACACTGAAGCTTTCTTT.

CDR3 nucleotide sequence: TGTGCCAGCAGCTCGGGACAGGTCTACGAGCAGTACTTC. As protein: CASSSGQVYEQYF. The chain combines TRBV5-6 with TRBJ2-7; 8 bases are a match to TRBD1. Germline lookup yields CDR1 SGHDT and CDR2 YYEEEE. The CDR3 spans 13 residues. V dropped 3 bases and J dropped 3; count of bases not matched to a gene: 2.

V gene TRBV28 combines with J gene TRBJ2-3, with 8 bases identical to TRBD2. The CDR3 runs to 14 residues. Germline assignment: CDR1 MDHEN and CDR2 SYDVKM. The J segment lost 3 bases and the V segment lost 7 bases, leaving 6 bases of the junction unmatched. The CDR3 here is CASTTGTRTDTQYF. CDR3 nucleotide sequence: TGTGCCAGCACCACCGGGACTAGAACAGATACGCAGTATTTT.

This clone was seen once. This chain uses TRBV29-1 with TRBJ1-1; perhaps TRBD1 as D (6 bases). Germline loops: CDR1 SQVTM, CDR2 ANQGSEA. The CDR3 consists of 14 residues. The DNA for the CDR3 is TGCAGTACCGAAGTTACAGGGCTTTTCACTGAAGCTTTCTTT. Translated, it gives CSTEVTGLFTEAFF.

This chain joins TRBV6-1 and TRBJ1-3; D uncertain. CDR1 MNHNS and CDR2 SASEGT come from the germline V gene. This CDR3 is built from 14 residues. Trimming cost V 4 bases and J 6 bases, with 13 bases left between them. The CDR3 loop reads CASSVLAELNTIYF. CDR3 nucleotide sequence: TGTGCCAGCAGTGTTTTAGCGGAACTAAACACCATATATTTT.

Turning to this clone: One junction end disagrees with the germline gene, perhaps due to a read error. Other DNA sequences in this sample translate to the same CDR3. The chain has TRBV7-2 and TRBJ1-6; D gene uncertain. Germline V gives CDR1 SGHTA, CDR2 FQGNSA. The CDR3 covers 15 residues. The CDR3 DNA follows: TGTGCCAGCAGCTTAGTGAGGGTCGAGAATTCCCCCCTCCACTTT. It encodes CASSLVRVENSPLHF.

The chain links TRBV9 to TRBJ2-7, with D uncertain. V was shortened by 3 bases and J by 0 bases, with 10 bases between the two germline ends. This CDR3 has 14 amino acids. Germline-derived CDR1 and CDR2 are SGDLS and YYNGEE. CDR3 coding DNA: TGTGCCAGCAGCGCCCTCGGTAGCTCCTACGAGCAGTACTTC. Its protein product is CASSALGSSYEQYF.

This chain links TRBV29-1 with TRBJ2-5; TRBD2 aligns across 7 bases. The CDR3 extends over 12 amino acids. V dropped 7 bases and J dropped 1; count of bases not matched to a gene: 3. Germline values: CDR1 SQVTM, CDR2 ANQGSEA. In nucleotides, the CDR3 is TGCAGCGCAGGGAGGGTCCAAGAGACCCAGTACTTC. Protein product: CSAGRVQETQYF.

CDR3 residues: CASSPYSGGELFF. CDR3 nucleotides: TGTGCCAGCAGCCCCTATAGCGGCGGGGAGCTGTTTTTT. The chain links TRBV7-3 to TRBJ2-2, with D possibly matching TRBD2 (6 bases). CDR1 and CDR2 (germline): SGHTA, FQGTGA. V lost 5 bases and J lost 7, with 11 bases in between. The CDR3 is 13 residues long.

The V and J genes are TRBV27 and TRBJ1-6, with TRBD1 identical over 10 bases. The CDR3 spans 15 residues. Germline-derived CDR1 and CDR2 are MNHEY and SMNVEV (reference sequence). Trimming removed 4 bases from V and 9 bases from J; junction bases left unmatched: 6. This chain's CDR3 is CASSYWTGGSSPLHF. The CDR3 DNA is TGTGCCAGCAGTTACTGGACAGGGGGTAGTTCACCCCTCCACTTT.

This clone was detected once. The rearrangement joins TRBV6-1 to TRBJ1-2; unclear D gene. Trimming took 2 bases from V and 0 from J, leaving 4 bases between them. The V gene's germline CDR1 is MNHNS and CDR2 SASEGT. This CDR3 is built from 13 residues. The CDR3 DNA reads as TGTGCCAGCAGTGAACAGACTAACTATGGCTACACCTTC. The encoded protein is CASSEQTNYGYTF.

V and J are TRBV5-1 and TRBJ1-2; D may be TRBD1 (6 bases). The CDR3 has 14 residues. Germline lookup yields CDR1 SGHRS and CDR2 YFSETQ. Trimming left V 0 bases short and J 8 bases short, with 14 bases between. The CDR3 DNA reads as TGCGCCAGCAGCTTGGCCCCTACAGGGAAAGGCTACACCTTC. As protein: CASSLAPTGKGYTF.

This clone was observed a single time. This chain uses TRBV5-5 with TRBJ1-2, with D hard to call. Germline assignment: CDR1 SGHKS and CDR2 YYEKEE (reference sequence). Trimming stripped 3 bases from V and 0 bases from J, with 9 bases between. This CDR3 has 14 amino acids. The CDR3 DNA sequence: TGTGCCAGCAGCTCGGGATCAACTAACTATGGCTACACCTTC. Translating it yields CASSSGSTNYGYTF.

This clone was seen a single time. In nucleotides, the CDR3 is TGTGCCAGTAGTACGCCGGGACTAGCGGCCGGGGAGCTGTTTTTT. This codes for CASSTPGLAAGELFF. V is TRBV19 and J is TRBJ2-2; 11 bases match TRBD2. The trim removed 4 bases at V and 6 bases at J, leaving 4 bases unmatched. The germline V gene has CDR1 LNHDA and CDR2 SQIVND (reference sequence). The CDR3 runs to 15 residues.

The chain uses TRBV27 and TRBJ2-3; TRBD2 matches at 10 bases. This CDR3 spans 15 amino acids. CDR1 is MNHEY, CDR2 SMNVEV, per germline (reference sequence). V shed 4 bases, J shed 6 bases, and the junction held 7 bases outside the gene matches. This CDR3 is CASSWTSGQTDTQYF. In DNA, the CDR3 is TGTGCCAGCAGTTGGACTAGCGGCCAGACGGATACGCAGTATTTT.

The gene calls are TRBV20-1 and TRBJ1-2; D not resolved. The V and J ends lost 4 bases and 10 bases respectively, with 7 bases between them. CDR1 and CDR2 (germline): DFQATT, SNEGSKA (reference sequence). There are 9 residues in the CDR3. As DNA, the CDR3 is TGCAGTGCTAAAGGACTCTACACCTTC. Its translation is CSAKGLYTF.

The CDR3 protein is CASSVMGERADTQYF. CDR3 nucleotide sequence: TGTGCCAGCAGCGTGATGGGCGAGAGGGCAGATACGCAGTATTTT. The chain links TRBV9 to TRBJ2-3; D possibly corresponds to TRBD2 (5 bases). The CDR3 totals 15 residues. The V end was cut by 2 bases, the J end by 4 bases, with 14 bases between. CDR1 and CDR2 from the germline V gene are SGDLS and YYNGEE.

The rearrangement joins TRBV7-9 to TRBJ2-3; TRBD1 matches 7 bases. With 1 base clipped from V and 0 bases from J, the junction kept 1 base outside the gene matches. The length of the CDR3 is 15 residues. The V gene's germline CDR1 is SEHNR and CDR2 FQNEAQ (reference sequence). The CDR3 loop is CASSLGQGSTDTQYF. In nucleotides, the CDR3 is TGTGCCAGCAGCTTAGGACAGGGTAGCACAGATACGCAGTATTTT.

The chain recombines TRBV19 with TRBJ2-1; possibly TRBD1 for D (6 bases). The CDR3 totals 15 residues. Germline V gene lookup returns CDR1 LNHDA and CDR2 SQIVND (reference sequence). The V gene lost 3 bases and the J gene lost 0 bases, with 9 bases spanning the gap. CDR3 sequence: CASSIDRSSYNEQFF. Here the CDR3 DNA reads TGTGCCAGTAGTATCGACAGGAGCTCCTACAATGAGCAGTTCTTC.

CDR3 DNA: TGCGCCAGCAGCTGGCAGGGACAGGGGGCAGGAGAGACCCAGTACTTC. This encodes CASSWQGQGAGETQYF. This chain joins TRBV5-1 and TRBJ2-5; 12 bases fit TRBD1. The germline V gene encodes CDR1 SGHRS and CDR2 YFSETQ. The length of the CDR3 is 16 residues. Trimming at V came to 3 bases and at J to 4 bases, leaving 7 bases not matched to a gene. Full variable domain (rest looked up from reference TRBV5-1 and TRBJ2-5): KAGVTQTPRYLIKTRGQQVTLSCSPISGHRSVSWYQQTPGQGLQFLFEYFSETQRNKGNFPGRFSGRQFSNSRSEMNVSTLELGDSALYLCASSWQGQGAGETQYFGPGTRLLVL.

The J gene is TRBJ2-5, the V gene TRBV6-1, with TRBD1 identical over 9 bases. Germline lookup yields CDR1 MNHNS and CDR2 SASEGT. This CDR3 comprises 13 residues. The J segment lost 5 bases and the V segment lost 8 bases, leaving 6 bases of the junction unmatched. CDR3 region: CASLYRGRETQYF. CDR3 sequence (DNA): TGTGCCAGCTTGTACAGGGGGCGGGAGACCCAGTACTTC.

CDR3 coding DNA: TGTGCCAGCCGCCAACCCGAGAGAAACACCATATATTTT. Translated, it gives CASRQPERNTIYF. The chain links TRBV19 to TRBJ1-3; D remains unclear. The CDR3 is 13 amino acids. Germline CDR1 is LNHDA and CDR2 is SQIVND (reference sequence). V was clipped by 9 bases and J by 5 bases, with 14 bases between them.

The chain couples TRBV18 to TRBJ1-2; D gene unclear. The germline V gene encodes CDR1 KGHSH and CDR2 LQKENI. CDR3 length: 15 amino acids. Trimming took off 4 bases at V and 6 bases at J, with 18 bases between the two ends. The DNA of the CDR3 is TGTGCCAGCTCACACCCTGGGTGGGCCAAGGATGGCTACACCTTC. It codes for CASSHPGWAKDGYTF.

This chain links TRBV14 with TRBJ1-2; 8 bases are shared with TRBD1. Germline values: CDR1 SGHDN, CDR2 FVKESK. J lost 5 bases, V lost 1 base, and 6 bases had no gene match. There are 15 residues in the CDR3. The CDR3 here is CASSQADRGRYGYTF. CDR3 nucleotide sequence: TGTGCCAGCAGCCAAGCAGACAGGGGCCGGTATGGCTACACCTTC. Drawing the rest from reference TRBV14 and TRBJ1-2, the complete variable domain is EAGVTQFPSHSVIEKGQTVTLRCDPISGHDNLYWYRRVMGKEIKFLLHFVKESKQDESGMPNNRFLAERTGGTYSTLKVQPAELEDSGVYFCASSQADRGRYGYTFGSGTRLTVV.

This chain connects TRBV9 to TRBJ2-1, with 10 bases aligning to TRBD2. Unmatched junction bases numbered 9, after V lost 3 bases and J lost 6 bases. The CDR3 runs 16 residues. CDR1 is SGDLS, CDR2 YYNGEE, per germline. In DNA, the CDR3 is TGTGCCAGCAGCGGGAAGACTAGCGGGTTTGGCAATGAGCAGTTCTTC. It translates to CASSGKTSGFGNEQFF.

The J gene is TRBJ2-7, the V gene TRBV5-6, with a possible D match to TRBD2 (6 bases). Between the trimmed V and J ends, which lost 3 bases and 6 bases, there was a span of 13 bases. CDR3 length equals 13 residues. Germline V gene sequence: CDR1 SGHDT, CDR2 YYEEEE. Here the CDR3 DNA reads TGTGCCAGCAGCTGGGGCGGGGACTCCGAGCAGTACTTC. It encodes CASSWGGDSEQYF.

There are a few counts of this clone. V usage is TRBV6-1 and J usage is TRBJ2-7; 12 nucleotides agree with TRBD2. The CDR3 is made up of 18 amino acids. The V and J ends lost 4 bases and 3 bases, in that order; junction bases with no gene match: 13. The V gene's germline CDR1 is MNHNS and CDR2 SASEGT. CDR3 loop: CASSAVRATSGGNYEQYF. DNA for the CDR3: TGTGCCAGCAGTGCCGTACGAGCTACTAGCGGGGGGAACTACGAGCAGTACTTC.

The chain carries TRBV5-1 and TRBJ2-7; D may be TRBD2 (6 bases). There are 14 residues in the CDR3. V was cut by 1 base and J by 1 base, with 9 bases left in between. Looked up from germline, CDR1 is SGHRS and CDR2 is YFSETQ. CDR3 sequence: CASSLMAGSYEQYF. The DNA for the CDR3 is TGCGCCAGCAGCTTGATGGCGGGATCCTACGAGCAGTACTTC.

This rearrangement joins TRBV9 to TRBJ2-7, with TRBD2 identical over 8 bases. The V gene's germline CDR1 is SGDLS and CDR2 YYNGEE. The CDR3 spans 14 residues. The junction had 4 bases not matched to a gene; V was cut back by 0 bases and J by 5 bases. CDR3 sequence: CASSVEGLEDEQYF. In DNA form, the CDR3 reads TGTGCCAGCAGCGTAGAGGGACTAGAAGACGAGCAGTACTTC.

The CDR3 region is CASSADSQNTEAFF. The DNA of the CDR3 is TGTGCCAGCAGCGCGGACAGCCAGAACACTGAAGCTTTCTTT. V and J are TRBV9 and TRBJ1-1, with D possibly matching TRBD1 (6 bases). The CDR3 totals 14 residues. Germline CDR1 is SGDLS and CDR2 is YYNGEE. The V end lost 3 bases, the J end lost 1 base, and 10 bases lay between the germline ends.

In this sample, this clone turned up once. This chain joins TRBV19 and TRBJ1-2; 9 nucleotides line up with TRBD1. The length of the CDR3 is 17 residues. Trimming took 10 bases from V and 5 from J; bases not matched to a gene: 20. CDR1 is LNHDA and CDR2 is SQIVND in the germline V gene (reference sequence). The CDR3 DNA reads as TGTGCCATCTCACATAAACCCGGGACAGGGATCAAATATGGCTACACCTTC. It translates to CAISHKPGTGIKYGYTF.

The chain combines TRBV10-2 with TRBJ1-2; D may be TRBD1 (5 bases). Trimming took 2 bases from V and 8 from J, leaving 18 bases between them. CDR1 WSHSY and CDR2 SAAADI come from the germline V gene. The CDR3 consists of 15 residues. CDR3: CASSENRVAGKGYTF. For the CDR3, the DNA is TGCGCCAGCAGTGAGAACCGGGTGGCAGGGAAAGGCTACACCTTC.